This T cell receptor beta chain was recorded in a study of identical twins. Comments on this clonotype: Its target is unknown. The conserved phenylalanine or tryptophan normally closing the CDR3 is absent here, so this likely arose from a read error.

Healthy Caucasians were all of the donors. Study-wide points: Invariant MAIT and iNKT cells could partly confound zero-insertion analyses. Out-of-frame sharing of TCR alpha in monozygotic twins was underestimated by models.

The length of the CDR3 is 15 residues. The V end was cut by 6 bases, the J end by 10 bases, with 20 bases between. Per germline, CDR1 SGHRS and CDR2 YFSETQ. Template switching added a universal primer site, and cDNA bore unique molecular identifiers. One entry per CDR3 protein, called by TCRdb with MiXCR from the 5' RACE reads. The table has hundreds of thousands of distinct CDR3 sequences, 12% seen once. These data were likewise used in another study, on yellow fever vaccine responses in identical twins.

The sequenced sample consisted of PBMCs. The chain joins TRBV5-1 to TRBJ1-6; the D is unclear. The clonotype comes from a woman under 30 in good health. As DNA, the CDR3 is TGCGCCAGCACCCTAGCGGGCGGTCCGGGGTCACCCCTCCACTTG. As protein: CASTLAGGPGSPLHL.